This TCR beta chain was observed in a study of radiotherapy plus CTLA-4 blockade in lung cancer. The wider study: Overall, around 20% of patients showed an objective response, while about 31% attained disease control.

Receiving focal radiation plus CTLA-4 blockade with ipilimumab were patients who had chemo-refractory metastatic non-small-cell lung cancer. Whole-study findings and limits: Researchers report tumor-derived TCR clones expanding in blood after radiotherapy plus ipilimumab. Reportedly, early blood T cell clone dynamics best predicted response, with interferon-beta.

Germline V gene lookup returns CDR1 MNHEY and CDR2 SVGAGI. Between the trimmed V and J ends, which lost 2 bases and 4 bases, there was a span of 15 bases. The CDR3 length is 15 residues. As to this clone: No antigen is known for it.

Profiling relied on immunoSEQ multiplex PCR, and the TCRdb table lists in-frame clones only, not all of them. Of 95,000 to 150,000 clones in the sample, approximately 90% are singletons; the top ten hold over 6%. J is TRBJ2-7 and V is TRBV6-5; D might be TRBD1 or TRBD2, each matching 7 bases. The receptor's source is a human donor with non-small cell lung cancer that progressed on radiotherapy plus ipilimumab. The source was peripheral blood, collected from a patient treated with radiotherapy plus ipilimumab. The CDR3 loop is CASSYRGRGGYEQYF. DNA of the CDR3: TGTGCCAGCAGTTACCGCGGCAGGGGGGGGTACGAGCAGTACTTC.